Below are 19 T cell receptor beta chains sequenced from a single sample in a study of T-cell memory formation after mild COVID-19. One entry per CDR3 protein, called by TCRdb with MiXCR from the 5' RACE reads. The sample has some 290,000 distinct CDR3 sequences, 15% to 20% seen once. Sequencing was done on a sample of PBMCs or a T cell subset sorted from them (not recorded which). The receptors shown here come from a young man who had mild COVID-19 (a few samples of this study predate the infection). Cell type and time point are not known.

This clonotype was observed a handful of times. The chain is built from TRBV7-2 and TRBJ1-3, with no clear D. Deletions cut 4 bases from V and 2 bases from J, with 6 bases between. This CDR3 contains 13 residues. Germline lookup yields CDR1 SGHTA and CDR2 FQGNSA. CDR3 residues: CASSSGAGNTIYF. The CDR3 DNA follows: TGTGCCAGCAGCTCCGGGGCTGGAAACACCATATATTTT.

This chain uses TRBV9 with TRBJ1-6, with 8 bases identical to TRBD1. The CDR3 is 15 residues long. With 3 bases clipped from V and 6 bases from J, the junction kept 5 bases outside the gene matches. CDR1 is SGDLS, CDR2 YYNGEE, per germline. CDR3 DNA sequence: TGTGCCAGCAGCGAACGGGACAGGCTTAATTCACCCCTCCACTTT. It is translated as CASSERDRLNSPLHF.

The genes are TRBV12-3 or TRBV12-4 and TRBJ2-5, with no clear D. The V and J ends lost 4 bases and 5 bases respectively, with 14 bases between them. This CDR3 has 14 amino acids. The CDR3 region is CASSSGLGRETQYF. The CDR3 DNA follows: TGTGCCAGCAGTTCGGGTCTCGGAAGGGAGACCCAGTACTTC.

The CDR3, as DNA: TGCGCCAGCAGCTTGAAGGGAAGCTATCAAGAGACCCAGTACTTC. Amino acids: CASSLKGSYQETQYF. The genes are TRBV5-1 and TRBJ2-5; D not resolved. V was shortened by 1 base and J by 2 bases, with 12 bases between the two germline ends. The CDR3 contains 15 residues. Germline V gene data show CDR1 as SGHRS and CDR2 as YFSETQ.

The rearrangement uses TRBV9 and TRBJ1-5; unclear D gene. Germline-derived CDR1 and CDR2 are SGDLS and YYNGEE. V was cut by 0 bases and J by 2 bases, with 9 bases left in between. There are 15 residues in the CDR3. The CDR3 DNA is TGTGCCAGCAGCGTAGGAGGATCGGGCAATCAGCCCCAGCATTTT. It translates to CASSVGGSGNQPQHF.

This clonotype was seen only a few times. The CDR3 DNA follows: TGTGCCAGCAGCTTCACAGGGGAAGAGACCCAGTACTTC. Protein sequence: CASSFTGEETQYF. The gene calls are TRBV13 and TRBJ2-5; 7 bases line up with TRBD1. Germline-derived CDR1 and CDR2 are PRHDT and FYEKMQ (reference sequence). The junction had 1 base not matched to a gene; V was cut back by 3 bases and J by 3 bases. The CDR3 is 13 residues long.

For the CDR3, the DNA is TGTGCCAGTAGTCGGACAGGGGTGAACACTGAAGCTTTCTTT. It is translated as CASSRTGVNTEAFF. The chain carries TRBV19 and TRBJ1-1, with 9 bases lining up with TRBD1. V gave up 5 bases and J gave up 0 bases; unmatched junction bases: 1. Germline values: CDR1 LNHDA, CDR2 SQIVND (reference sequence). The CDR3 sequence is 14 residues long.

This clonotype has just a few counts. This chain uses TRBV18 with TRBJ1-1; D is unresolved. The length of the CDR3 is 14 residues. V lost 3 bases and J 2 bases, leaving 10 bases between the germline ends. The germline V gene encodes CDR1 KGHSH and CDR2 LQKENI. DNA of the CDR3: TGTGCCAGCTCACCGCCGAATATCAACACTGAAGCTTTCTTT. Amino acid sequence: CASSPPNINTEAFF.

The chain couples TRBV12-3 or TRBV12-4 to TRBJ2-1; D is perhaps TRBD2 (6 bases). Trimming cost V 6 bases and J 5 bases, with 17 bases left between them. This CDR3 contains 15 residues. In nucleotides, the CDR3 is TGTGCCAGCAGACCTTACGGCCCTAGCGACAATGAGCAGTTCTTC. Protein: CASRPYGPSDNEQFF.

This clonotype was detected a few times. The chain is built from TRBV6-5 and TRBJ2-6, with D perhaps being TRBD1 or TRBD2 (5 bases each). Trimming left V 0 bases short and J 0 bases short, with 12 bases between. CDR3 length: 18 residues. CDR1 is MNHEY and CDR2 is SVGAGI in the germline V gene. The CDR3 nucleotides read TGTGCCAGCAGTTACTCGAGGGGTTTTTCCTCTGGGGCCAACGTCCTGACTTTC. Translated: CASSYSRGFSSGANVLTF.

The CDR3 protein is CAISESGLPVDGELFF. For the CDR3, the DNA is TGTGCCATCAGTGAGTCAGGTCTGCCAGTGGACGGGGAGCTGTTTTTT. The chain combines TRBV10-3 with TRBJ2-2; D gene uncertain. This CDR3 has 16 residues. V shed 0 bases and J shed 7 bases, with 15 bases lying between them. The V gene's germline CDR1 is ENHRY and CDR2 SYGVKD.

This clonotype was recorded many times. The chain employs TRBV6-5 and TRBJ2-6, with a tentative D call TRBD1 (6 bases). Germline V CDR1 and CDR2: MNHEY, SVGAGI. This CDR3 is 12 amino acids long. V lost 4 bases and J lost 18, with 16 bases in between. The chain's CDR3 is CASSSNDRKWTF. The CDR3 bases are TGTGCCAGCAGTTCCAACGACAGGAAATGGACTTTC.

This clonotype was found a few times. The chain recombines TRBV7-9 with TRBJ2-2; D is perhaps TRBD2 (6 bases). Looked up from germline, CDR1 is SEHNR and CDR2 is FQNEAQ (reference sequence). V lost 4 bases and J 1 base, leaving 13 bases between the germline ends. The length of the CDR3 is 16 residues. CDR3 DNA: TGTGCCAGCAGCTCCCTTGGAGGGAGGAACACCGGGGAGCTGTTTTTT. Encoded protein: CASSSLGGRNTGELFF.

The rearrangement uses TRBV4-1 and TRBJ1-6, with TRBD1 as a possible D gene (5 bases). The germline V and J ends were trimmed by 1 base and 6 bases, with 10 bases remaining between them. The CDR3 runs 15 residues. The V gene's germline CDR1 is MGHRA and CDR2 YSYEKL. The CDR3 region is CASSQGGRPNSPLHF. Here the CDR3 DNA reads TGCGCCAGCAGCCAAGGGGGCAGGCCTAATTCACCCCTCCACTTT.

The V call is TRBV7-9, the J call TRBJ1-3; D is unclear. With 5 bases removed from V and 9 bases from J, the gap between germline ends came to 11 bases. This CDR3 has 12 amino acids. CDR1 is SEHNR, CDR2 FQNEAQ, per germline (reference sequence). The CDR3 protein is CASSPPSSTIYF. DNA of the CDR3: TGTGCCAGCAGCCCGCCGTCCTCCACCATATATTTT.

This clonotype was seen only a few times. This chain uses TRBV6-5 with TRBJ1-6; the match to TRBD1 covers 7 bases. The CDR3 loop spans 16 amino acids. The junction had 5 bases not matched to a gene; V was cut back by 0 bases and J by 6 bases. The germline gives CDR1 MNHEY, CDR2 SVGAGI. CDR3 sequence: CASSYSSGQSNSPLHF. CDR3 bases: TGTGCCAGCAGTTACTCGTCGGGACAGAGTAATTCACCCCTCCACTTT.

The CDR3 reads CASSRLRTLTDTQYF. DNA of the CDR3: TGTGCCAGCAGCCGACTCCGGACCCTCACAGATACGCAGTATTTT. The V and J genes are TRBV7-2 and TRBJ2-3, with D unclear. V dropped 5 bases and J dropped 2 bases, with 14 bases sitting between them. In germline, CDR1 is SGHTA, CDR2 FQGNSA. The CDR3 loop spans 15 amino acids.

The CDR3 loop is CASSAFSGTGSWNEQFF. The CDR3 nucleotides read TGTGCCAGTAGTGCTTTTTCCGGGACAGGGTCGTGGAATGAGCAGTTCTTC. The rearrangement joins TRBV19 to TRBJ2-1, with TRBD1 identical over 9 bases. Germline assignment: CDR1 LNHDA and CDR2 SQIVND (reference sequence). This CDR3 is 17 amino acids long. V shed 5 bases, J shed 7 bases, and the junction held 15 bases outside the gene matches. The full variable domain, its missing parts supplied by reference TRBV19 and TRBJ2-1, is DGGITQSPKYLFRKEGQNVTLSCEQNLNHDAMYWYRQDPGQGLRLIYYSQIVNDFQKGDIAEGYSVSREKKESFPLTVTSAQKNPTAFYLCASSAFSGTGSWNEQFFGPGTRLTVL.

This clonotype was counted at least ten times. The chain links TRBV5-5 to TRBJ1-1; unclear D gene. The germline V gene has CDR1 SGHKS and CDR2 YYEKEE (reference sequence). The CDR3 loop spans 14 amino acids. The V and J ends lost 4 bases and 5 bases respectively, with 15 bases between them. This chain's CDR3 is CASSPRTGRTEAFF. The CDR3 DNA follows: TGTGCCAGCAGCCCGAGAACGGGTCGAACTGAAGCTTTCTTT.